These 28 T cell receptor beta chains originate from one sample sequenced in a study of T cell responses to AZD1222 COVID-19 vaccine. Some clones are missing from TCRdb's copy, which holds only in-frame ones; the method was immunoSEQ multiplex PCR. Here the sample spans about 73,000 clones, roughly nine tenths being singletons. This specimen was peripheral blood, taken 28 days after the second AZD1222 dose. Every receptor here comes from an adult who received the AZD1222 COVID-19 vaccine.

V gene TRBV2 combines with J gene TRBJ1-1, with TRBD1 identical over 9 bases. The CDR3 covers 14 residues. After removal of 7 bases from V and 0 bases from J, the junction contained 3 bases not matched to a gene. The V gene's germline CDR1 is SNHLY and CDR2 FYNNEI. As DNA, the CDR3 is TGTGCCAGCACCAGGACAGGGGTGAACACTGAAGCTTTCTTT. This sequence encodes CASTRTGVNTEAFF.

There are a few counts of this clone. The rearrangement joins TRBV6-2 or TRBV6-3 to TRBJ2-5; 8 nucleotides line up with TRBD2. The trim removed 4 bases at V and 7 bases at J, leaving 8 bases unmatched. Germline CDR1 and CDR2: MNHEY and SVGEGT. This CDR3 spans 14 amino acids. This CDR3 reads CASSFGGVWVTQYF. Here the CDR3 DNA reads TGTGCCAGCAGTTTCGGGGGGGTCTGGGTGACCCAGTACTTC.

CDR3 sequence: CASSPRQGANGYTF. CDR3 in DNA: TGTGCCAGCAGCCCACGACAGGGGGCAAATGGCTACACCTTC. The chain is built from TRBV7-2 and TRBJ1-2; 10 nucleotides agree with TRBD1. The CDR3 contains 14 residues. The junction had 6 bases not matched to a gene; V was cut back by 5 bases and J by 6 bases. The germline V gene encodes CDR1 SGHTA and CDR2 FQGNSA.

CDR3 sequence: CASSRDRVNEQFF. The CDR3 DNA sequence: TGTGCCAGCAGCCGGGACAGGGTCAATGAGCAGTTCTTC. This chain joins TRBV7-2 and TRBJ2-1; TRBD1 matches at 9 bases. Germline CDR1 and CDR2: SGHTA and FQGNSA. J gave up 6 bases and V 5 bases, and 2 bases lay outside the gene matches. The CDR3 runs 13 residues.

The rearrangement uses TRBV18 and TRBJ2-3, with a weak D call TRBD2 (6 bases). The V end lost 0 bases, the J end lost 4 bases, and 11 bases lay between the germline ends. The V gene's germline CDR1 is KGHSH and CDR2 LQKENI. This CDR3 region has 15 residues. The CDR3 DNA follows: TGTGCCAGCTCACCACCACGGGGGAGGTCAGATACGCAGTATTTT. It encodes CASSPPRGRSDTQYF.

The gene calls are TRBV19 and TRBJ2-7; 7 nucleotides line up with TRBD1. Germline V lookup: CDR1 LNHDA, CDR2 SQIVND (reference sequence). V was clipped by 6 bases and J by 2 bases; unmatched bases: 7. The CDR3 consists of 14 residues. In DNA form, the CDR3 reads TGTGCCAGTAGCCCCGGGACAGTGCCCTACGAGCAGTACTTC. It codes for CASSPGTVPYEQYF. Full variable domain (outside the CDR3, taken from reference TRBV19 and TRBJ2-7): DGGITQSPKYLFRKEGQNVTLSCEQNLNHDAMYWYRQDPGQGLRLIYYSQIVNDFQKGDIAEGYSVSREKKESFPLTVTSAQKNPTAFYLCASSPGTVPYEQYFGPGTRLTVT.

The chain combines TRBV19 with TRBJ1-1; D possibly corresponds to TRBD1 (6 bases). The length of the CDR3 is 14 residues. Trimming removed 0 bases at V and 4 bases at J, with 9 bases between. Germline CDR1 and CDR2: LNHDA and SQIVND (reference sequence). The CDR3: CASSIDRGGTEAFF. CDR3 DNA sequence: TGTGCCAGTAGTATAGACAGGGGAGGCACTGAAGCTTTCTTT. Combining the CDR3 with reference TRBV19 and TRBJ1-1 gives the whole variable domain DGGITQSPKYLFRKEGQNVTLSCEQNLNHDAMYWYRQDPGQGLRLIYYSQIVNDFQKGDIAEGYSVSREKKESFPLTVTSAQKNPTAFYLCASSIDRGGTEAFFGQGTRLTVV.

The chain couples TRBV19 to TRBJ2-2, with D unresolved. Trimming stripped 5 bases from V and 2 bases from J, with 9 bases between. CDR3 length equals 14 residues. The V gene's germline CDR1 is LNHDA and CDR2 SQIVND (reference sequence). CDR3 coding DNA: TGTGCCAGTAGTGTACAGAGAAACACCGGGGAGCTGTTTTTT. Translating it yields CASSVQRNTGELFF.

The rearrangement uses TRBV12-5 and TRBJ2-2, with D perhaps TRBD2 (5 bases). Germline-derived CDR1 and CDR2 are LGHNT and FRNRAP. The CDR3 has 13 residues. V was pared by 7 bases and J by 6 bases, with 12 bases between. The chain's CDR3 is CASARVGAGELFF. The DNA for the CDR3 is TGTGCTAGTGCGCGGGTTGGGGCCGGGGAGCTGTTTTTT.

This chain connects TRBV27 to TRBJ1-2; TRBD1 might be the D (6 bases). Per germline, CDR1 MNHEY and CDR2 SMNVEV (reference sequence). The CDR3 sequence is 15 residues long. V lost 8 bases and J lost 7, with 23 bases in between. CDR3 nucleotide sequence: TGTGCCAGCCTCCCCCTGACAGGTGGAAGGAGTGGCTACACCTTC. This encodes CASLPLTGGRSGYTF.

The CDR3 nucleotides are TGTGCCAGCAGCACCGGAGGGAGGGGGTGGCCCGGGGAGCTGTTTTTT. It is translated as CASSTGGRGWPGELFF. The chain combines TRBV9 with TRBJ2-2; possibly TRBD2 for D (7 bases). Germline CDR1 and CDR2: SGDLS and YYNGEE. V dropped 4 bases and J dropped 6 bases, with 19 bases sitting between them. This CDR3 has 16 residues.

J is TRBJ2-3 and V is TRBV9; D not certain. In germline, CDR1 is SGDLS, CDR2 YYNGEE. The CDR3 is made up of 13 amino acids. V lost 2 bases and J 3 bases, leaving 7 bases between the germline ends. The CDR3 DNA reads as TGTGCCAGCAGCGTTGTCCTTACAGATACGCAGTATTTT. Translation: CASSVVLTDTQYF. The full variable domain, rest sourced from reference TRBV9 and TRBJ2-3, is DSGVTQTPKHLITATGQRVTLRCSPRSGDLSVYWYQQSLDQGLQFLIQYYNGEERAKGNILERFSAQQFPDLHSELNLSSLELGDSALYFCASSVVLTDTQYFGPGTRLTVL.

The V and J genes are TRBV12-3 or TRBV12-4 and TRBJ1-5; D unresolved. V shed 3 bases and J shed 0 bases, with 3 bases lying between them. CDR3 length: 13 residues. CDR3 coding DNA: TGTGCCAGCAGTTTTAATAGCAATCAGCCCCAGCATTTT. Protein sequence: CASSFNSNQPQHF.

The CDR3 loop reads CASSRAGALVSGELFF. The DNA for the CDR3 is TGTGCCAGCAGCCGAGCAGGGGCGCTGGTTTCCGGGGAGCTGTTTTTT. The rearrangement joins TRBV11-2 to TRBJ2-2; possible D gene TRBD1, 6 bases. The CDR3 length is 16 residues. Trimming took off 5 bases at V and 6 bases at J, with 19 bases between the two ends. CDR1 SGHAT and CDR2 FQNNGV come from the germline V gene.

CDR3: CATSDSPPYYGYTF. The DNA for the CDR3 is TGTGCCACCAGTGACAGTCCACCCTACTATGGCTACACCTTC. The J gene is TRBJ1-2, the V gene TRBV24-1, with D uncertain. V gave up 4 bases and J gave up 3 bases, with 11 bases separating them. The CDR3 totals 14 residues. Looked up from germline, CDR1 is KGHDR and CDR2 is SFDVKD.

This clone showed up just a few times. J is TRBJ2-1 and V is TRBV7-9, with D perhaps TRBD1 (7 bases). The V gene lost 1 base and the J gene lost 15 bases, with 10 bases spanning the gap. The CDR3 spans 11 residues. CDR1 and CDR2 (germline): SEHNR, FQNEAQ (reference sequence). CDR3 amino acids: CASSLGQGLFF. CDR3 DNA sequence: TGTGCCAGCAGCTTAGGACAGGGACTGTTCTTC.

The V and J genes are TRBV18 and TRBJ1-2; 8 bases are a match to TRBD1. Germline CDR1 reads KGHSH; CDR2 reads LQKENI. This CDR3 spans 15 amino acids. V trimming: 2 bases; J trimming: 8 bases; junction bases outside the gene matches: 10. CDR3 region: CASSPRDRTLGGYTF. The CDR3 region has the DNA TGTGCCAGCTCACCAAGGGACAGGACATTAGGGGGCTACACCTTC.

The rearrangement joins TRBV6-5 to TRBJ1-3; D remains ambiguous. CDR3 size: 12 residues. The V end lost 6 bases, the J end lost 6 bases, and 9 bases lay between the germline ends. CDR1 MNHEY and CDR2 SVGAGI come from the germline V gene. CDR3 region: CASSDELNTIYF. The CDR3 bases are TGTGCCAGCAGCGACGAATTAAACACCATATATTTT.

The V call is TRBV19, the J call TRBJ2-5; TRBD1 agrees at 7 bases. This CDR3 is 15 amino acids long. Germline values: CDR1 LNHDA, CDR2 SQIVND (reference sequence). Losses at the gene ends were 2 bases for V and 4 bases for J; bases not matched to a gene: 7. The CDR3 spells CASSIPTSGGETQYF. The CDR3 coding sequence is TGTGCCAGTAGTATACCAACCTCAGGGGGAGAGACCCAGTACTTC.

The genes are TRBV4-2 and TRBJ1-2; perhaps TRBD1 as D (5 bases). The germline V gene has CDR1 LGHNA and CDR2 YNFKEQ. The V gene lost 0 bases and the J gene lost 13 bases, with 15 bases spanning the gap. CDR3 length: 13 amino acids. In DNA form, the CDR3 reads TGTGCCAGCAGCCAAGATTTGGGGGATGGTTGCACCTTC. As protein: CASSQDLGDGCTF.

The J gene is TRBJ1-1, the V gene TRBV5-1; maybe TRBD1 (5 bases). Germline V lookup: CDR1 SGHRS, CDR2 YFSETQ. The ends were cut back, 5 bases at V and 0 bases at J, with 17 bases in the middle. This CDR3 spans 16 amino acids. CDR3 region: CASRWDLQRMNTEAFF. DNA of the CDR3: TGCGCCAGCAGATGGGACCTCCAAAGGATGAACACTGAAGCTTTCTTT.

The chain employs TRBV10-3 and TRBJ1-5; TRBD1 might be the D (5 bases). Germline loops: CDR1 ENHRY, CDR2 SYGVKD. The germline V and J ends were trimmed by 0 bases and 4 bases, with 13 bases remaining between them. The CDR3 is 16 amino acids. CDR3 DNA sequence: TGTGCCATCAGTGAGTCTCATTTCGGGGGTAATCAGCCCCAGCATTTT. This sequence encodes CAISESHFGGNQPQHF.

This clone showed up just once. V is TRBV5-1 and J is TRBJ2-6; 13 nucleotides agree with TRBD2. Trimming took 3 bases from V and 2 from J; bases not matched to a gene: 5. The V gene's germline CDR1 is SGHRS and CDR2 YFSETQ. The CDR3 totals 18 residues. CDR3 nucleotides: TGCGCCAGCAGCTCCACGACTAGCGGGAGGACTGGGGCCAACGTCCTGACTTTC. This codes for CASSSTTSGRTGANVLTF.

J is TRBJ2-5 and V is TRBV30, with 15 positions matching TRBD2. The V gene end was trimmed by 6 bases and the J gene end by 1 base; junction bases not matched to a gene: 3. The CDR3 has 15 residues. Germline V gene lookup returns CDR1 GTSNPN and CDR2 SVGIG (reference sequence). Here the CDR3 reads CACGTSGGSQETQYF. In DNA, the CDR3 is TGTGCCTGCGGGACTAGCGGGGGGTCCCAAGAGACCCAGTACTTC.

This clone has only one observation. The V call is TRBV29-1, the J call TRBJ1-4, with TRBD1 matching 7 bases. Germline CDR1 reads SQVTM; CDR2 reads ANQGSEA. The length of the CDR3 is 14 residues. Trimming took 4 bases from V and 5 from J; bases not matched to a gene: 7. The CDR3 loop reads CSVATTGVNEKLFF. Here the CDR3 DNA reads TGCAGCGTTGCAACCACAGGGGTGAATGAAAAACTGTTTTTT.

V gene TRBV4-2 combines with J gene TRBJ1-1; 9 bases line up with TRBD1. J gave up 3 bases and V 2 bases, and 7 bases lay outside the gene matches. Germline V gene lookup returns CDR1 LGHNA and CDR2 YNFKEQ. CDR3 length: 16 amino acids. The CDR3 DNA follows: TGTGCCAGCAGCCAAACTAACAGGGGGCGCGACACTGAAGCTTTCTTT. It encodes CASSQTNRGRDTEAFF.

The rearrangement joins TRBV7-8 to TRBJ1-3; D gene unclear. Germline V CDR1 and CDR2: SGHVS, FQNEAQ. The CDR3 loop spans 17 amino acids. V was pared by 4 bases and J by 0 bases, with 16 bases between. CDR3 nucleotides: TGTGCCAGCAGCTCACGGCGGACGGGAGCCTCTGGAAACACCATATATTTT. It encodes CASSSRRTGASGNTIYF.

Here the CDR3 DNA reads TGTGCCAGCAGCGACGGACTAGCGGGTAACAATGAGCAGTTCTTC. The encoded protein is CASSDGLAGNNEQFF. This chain joins TRBV9 and TRBJ2-1; TRBD2 matches 11 bases. Germline trimming cut 3 bases from V and 5 bases from J; bases unmatched to any gene: 4. The CDR3 has 15 residues. Germline CDR1 is SGDLS and CDR2 is YYNGEE.